Listed below are T cell receptor beta chains from one sample, sequenced in a study of OX40 agonist ivuxolimab in advanced cancers. Clones were read by immunoSEQ multiplex PCR, and TCRdb kept only the in-frame ones, dropping some. There are more than 45,000 clones in the sample; roughly 90% occur only once, and more than 45% lies in the top ten. Here the sequenced sample was CD4+ or CD8+ T cells sorted from blood, taken in a trial of the OX40 agonist ivuxolimab. The receptors come from an adult with an advanced solid tumor such as melanoma, head and neck, liver or kidney cancer. Each CDR3 is given with its conserved first and last residue. Fields, in order: V gene, CDR3 length, clone size, J gene, D gene, CDR3 protein, CDR3 DNA. D genes are given only for firm matches. Size is omitted from some rows. Given values are once, few, many or a class for expanded clones.

V gene: TRBV27
CDR3 length: 13
clone size: -
J gene: TRBJ2-4
D gene: -
CDR3 protein: CASSLYGENIQYF
CDR3 DNA: TGTGCCAGCAGTTTGTATGGGGAAAACATTCAGTACTTC

V gene: TRBV27
CDR3 length: 14
clone size: -
J gene: TRBJ1-1
D gene: TRBD1
CDR3 protein: CASSSIRDRSEAFF
CDR3 DNA: TGTGCCAGCAGTTCCATCCGGGACAGGTCTGAAGCTTTCTTT

V gene: TRBV9
CDR3 length: 15
clone size: -
J gene: TRBJ2-7
D gene: -
CDR3 protein: CASSVDIRGTNEQYF
CDR3 DNA: TGTGCCAGCAGCGTAGATATCAGAGGGACGAACGAGCAGTACTTC

V gene: TRBV7-3
CDR3 length: 12
clone size: -
J gene: TRBJ2-7
D gene: -
CDR3 protein: CASSYLGGEQYF
CDR3 DNA: TGTGCCAGCAGCTACCTGGGGGGCGAGCAGTACTTC

V gene: TRBV7-9
CDR3 length: 15
clone size: -
J gene: TRBJ2-3
D gene: -
CDR3 protein: CASSDTRKSTDTQYF
CDR3 DNA: TGTGCCAGCAGCGATACACGGAAGAGCACAGATACGCAGTATTTT

V gene: TRBV30
CDR3 length: 11
clone size: -
J gene: TRBJ2-2
D gene: -
CDR3 protein: CAWQEAGELFF
CDR3 DNA: TGTGCCTGGCAGGAGGCCGGGGAGCTGTTTTTT

V gene: TRBV4-1
CDR3 length: 15
clone size: -
J gene: TRBJ1-5
D gene: TRBD1
CDR3 protein: CASSQGQGETQPQHF
CDR3 DNA: TGCGCCAGCAGCCAAGGACAGGGGGAAACTCAGCCCCAGCATTTT

V gene: TRBV4-1
CDR3 length: 14
clone size: once
J gene: TRBJ1-1
D gene: -
CDR3 protein: CASSSQGLLTEAFF
CDR3 DNA: TGCGCCAGCAGCTCACAGGGACTTCTCACTGAAGCTTTCTTT

V gene: TRBV28
CDR3 length: 16
clone size: -
J gene: TRBJ1-1
D gene: -
CDR3 protein: CASSPPGEERYTEAFF
CDR3 DNA: TGTGCCAGCAGCCCGCCGGGGGAGGAAAGGTACACTGAAGCTTTCTTT

V gene: TRBV29-1
CDR3 length: 16
clone size: -
J gene: TRBJ1-2
D gene: TRBD1
CDR3 protein: CSVEGGRGHSNYGYTF
CDR3 DNA: TGCAGCGTTGAAGGTGGCAGGGGGCACAGCAACTATGGCTACACCTTC

V gene: TRBV10-3
CDR3 length: 16
clone size: once
J gene: TRBJ2-2
D gene: -
CDR3 protein: CAIRAWAATNTGELFF
CDR3 DNA: TGTGCCATCAGGGCCTGGGCAGCAACGAACACCGGGGAGCTGTTTTTT

V gene: TRBV11-3
CDR3 length: 13
clone size: -
J gene: TRBJ1-6
D gene: -
CDR3 protein: CASSLSASSPLHF
CDR3 DNA: TGTGCCAGCAGCTTATCCGCCAGTTCACCCCTCCACTTT

V gene: TRBV4-3
CDR3 length: 15
clone size: -
J gene: TRBJ2-7
D gene: TRBD2
CDR3 protein: CASSQFGGGGYEQYF
CDR3 DNA: TGCGCCAGCAGCCAATTCGGTGGGGGGGGCTACGAGCAGTACTTC

V gene: TRBV19
CDR3 length: 15
clone size: -
J gene: TRBJ2-7
D gene: -
CDR3 protein: CASSIVGGARIEQYF
CDR3 DNA: TGTGCCAGTAGTATAGTCGGGGGCGCCAGGATCGAGCAGTACTTC

V gene: TRBV29-1
CDR3 length: 17
clone size: -
J gene: TRBJ1-3
D gene: -
CDR3 protein: CSVVPEPASPEGNTIYF
CDR3 DNA: TGCAGCGTTGTTCCCGAACCGGCTTCCCCGGAGGGAAACACCATATATTTT

V gene: TRBV6-1
CDR3 length: 15
clone size: -
J gene: TRBJ2-1
D gene: -
CDR3 protein: CASTLLTPPGDEQFF
CDR3 DNA: TGTGCCAGCACCCTCCTGACTCCTCCGGGGGATGAGCAGTTCTTC

V gene: TRBV6-5
CDR3 length: 14
clone size: -
J gene: TRBJ1-1
D gene: -
CDR3 protein: CASSTRGVNTEAFF
CDR3 DNA: TGTGCCAGCAGTACCCGGGGAGTGAACACTGAAGCTTTCTTT

V gene: TRBV7-2
CDR3 length: 16
clone size: -
J gene: TRBJ1-5
D gene: -
CDR3 protein: CASSTWTAYSNQPQHF
CDR3 DNA: TGTGCCAGCAGCACCTGGACGGCGTATAGCAATCAGCCCCAGCATTTT

V gene: TRBV5-1
CDR3 length: 13
clone size: -
J gene: TRBJ1-1
D gene: -
CDR3 protein: CASSSGRTTEAFF
CDR3 DNA: TGCGCCAGCAGCTCAGGACGGACCACTGAAGCTTTCTTT

V gene: TRBV4-3
CDR3 length: 14
clone size: -
J gene: TRBJ1-2
D gene: -
CDR3 protein: CASSQDDRFYGYTF
CDR3 DNA: TGCGCCAGCAGCCAAGACGACAGATTCTATGGCTACACCTTC

V gene: TRBV19
CDR3 length: 14
clone size: -
J gene: TRBJ2-5
D gene: -
CDR3 protein: CASSESGSKEPQYF
CDR3 DNA: TGTGCCAGTAGCGAAAGCGGGTCGAAGGAACCCCAGTACTTC

V gene: TRBV11-3
CDR3 length: 13
clone size: -
J gene: TRBJ2-7
D gene: TRBD1
CDR3 protein: CASRPGTAYEQYF
CDR3 DNA: TGTGCCAGCAGACCCGGGACAGCGTACGAGCAGTACTTC

V gene: TRBV7-9
CDR3 length: 14
clone size: -
J gene: TRBJ2-1
D gene: -
CDR3 protein: CASSLTGSYNEQFF
CDR3 DNA: TGTGCCAGCAGCTTAACAGGCTCCTACAATGAGCAGTTCTTC

V gene: TRBV5-6
CDR3 length: 15
clone size: -
J gene: TRBJ2-7
D gene: TRBD1
CDR3 protein: CASSGAGTEYYEQYF
CDR3 DNA: TGTGCCAGCAGCGGGGCCGGGACAGAGTATTACGAGCAGTACTTC

V gene: TRBV6-5
CDR3 length: 12
clone size: -
J gene: TRBJ2-7
D gene: -
CDR3 protein: CASSPDTYEQYF
CDR3 DNA: TGTGCCAGCAGTCCCGACACCTACGAGCAGTACTTC

V gene: TRBV28
CDR3 length: 14
clone size: -
J gene: TRBJ2-3
D gene: -
CDR3 protein: CASSFVGITDTQYF
CDR3 DNA: TGTGCCAGCAGTTTTGTGGGGATCACAGATACGCAGTATTTT

V gene: TRBV30
CDR3 length: 17
clone size: -
J gene: TRBJ2-5
D gene: TRBD2
CDR3 protein: CAWSGVSSGGYQETQYF
CDR3 DNA: TGTGCCTGGAGTGGGGTCTCTAGCGGGGGGTACCAAGAGACCCAGTACTTC

V gene: TRBV2
CDR3 length: 15
clone size: -
J gene: TRBJ2-3
D gene: -
CDR3 protein: CASSDTPRPTDTQYF
CDR3 DNA: TGTGCCAGCAGTGATACCCCGCGCCCGACAGATACGCAGTATTTT

V gene: TRBV6-5
CDR3 length: 16
clone size: -
J gene: TRBJ1-6
D gene: -
CDR3 protein: CASSYFTPWEHSPLHF
CDR3 DNA: TGTGCCAGCAGTTACTTCACCCCTTGGGAGCATTCACCCCTCCACTTT

V gene: TRBV19
CDR3 length: 21
clone size: -
J gene: TRBJ2-2
D gene: TRBD2
CDR3 protein: CATLRRRTSGGGGANTGELFF
CDR3 DNA: TGTGCCACTCTCCGGCGGAGGACTAGCGGGGGGGGTGGCGCGAACACCGGGGAGCTGTTTTTT

V gene: TRBV11-2
CDR3 length: 15
clone size: -
J gene: TRBJ2-5
D gene: -
CDR3 protein: CASSLWQGSQETQYF
CDR3 DNA: TGTGCCAGCAGCTTATGGCAGGGATCACAAGAGACCCAGTACTTC

V gene: TRBV7-9
CDR3 length: 13
clone size: -
J gene: TRBJ1-1
D gene: -
CDR3 protein: CASSFVGDLEAFF
CDR3 DNA: TGTGCCAGCAGCTTTGTTGGAGACCTTGAAGCTTTCTTT

V gene: TRBV9
CDR3 length: 12
clone size: -
J gene: TRBJ1-1
D gene: -
CDR3 protein: CASSGTGLEAFF
CDR3 DNA: TGTGCCAGCAGCGGCACGGGGCTTGAAGCTTTCTTT

V gene: TRBV10-2
CDR3 length: 14
clone size: -
J gene: TRBJ2-7
D gene: -
CDR3 protein: CASSETRGGDEQYF
CDR3 DNA: TGCGCCAGCAGTGAGACCAGGGGAGGCGACGAGCAGTACTTC

V gene: TRBV30
CDR3 length: 14
clone size: -
J gene: TRBJ2-3
D gene: -
CDR3 protein: CAFQPEGITDTQYF
CDR3 DNA: TGTGCCTTCCAACCAGAGGGAATCACAGATACGCAGTATTTT

V gene: TRBV10-3
CDR3 length: 13
clone size: -
J gene: TRBJ2-7
D gene: -
CDR3 protein: CAISETEIYEQYF
CDR3 DNA: TGTGCCATCAGTGAGACAGAGATCTACGAGCAGTACTTC

V gene: TRBV7-3
CDR3 length: 13
clone size: -
J gene: TRBJ2-7
D gene: TRBD2
CDR3 protein: CASSRTGGTEQYF
CDR3 DNA: TGTGCCAGCAGCCGAACGGGAGGGACCGAGCAGTACTTC

V gene: TRBV6-5
CDR3 length: 16
clone size: -
J gene: TRBJ2-3
D gene: -
CDR3 protein: CASSYSGGSSTDTQYF
CDR3 DNA: TGTGCCAGCAGTTACTCGGGCGGATCTAGCACAGATACGCAGTATTTT

V gene: TRBV2
CDR3 length: 10
clone size: -
J gene: TRBJ2-7
D gene: -
CDR3 protein: CASAGREQYF
CDR3 DNA: TGTGCCAGCGCGGGTCGCGAGCAGTACTTC

V gene: TRBV5-1
CDR3 length: 12
clone size: few
J gene: TRBJ1-1
D gene: -
CDR3 protein: CASAGMNTEAFF
CDR3 DNA: TGCGCCAGCGCCGGCATGAACACTGAAGCTTTCTTT

V gene: TRBV5-6
CDR3 length: 14
clone size: -
J gene: TRBJ1-1
D gene: TRBD1
CDR3 protein: CASSPGTVLTEAFF
CDR3 DNA: TGTGCCAGCAGCCCCGGGACAGTCCTGACTGAAGCTTTCTTT

V gene: TRBV28
CDR3 length: 14
clone size: -
J gene: TRBJ2-1
D gene: -
CDR3 protein: CASSFVGTPNEQFF
CDR3 DNA: TGTGCCAGCAGTTTTGTCGGAACTCCAAATGAGCAGTTCTTC

V gene: TRBV2
CDR3 length: 16
clone size: -
J gene: TRBJ1-6
D gene: -
CDR3 protein: CASSELIQPYNSPLHF
CDR3 DNA: TGTGCCAGCAGTGAACTCATTCAGCCCTATAATTCACCCCTCCACTTT

V gene: TRBV19
CDR3 length: 14
clone size: -
J gene: TRBJ2-1
D gene: TRBD1
CDR3 protein: CASSIAQGDNEQFF
CDR3 DNA: TGTGCCAGTAGTATAGCGCAGGGGGACAATGAGCAGTTCTTC

V gene: TRBV4-2
CDR3 length: 15
clone size: few
J gene: TRBJ2-1
D gene: TRBD2
CDR3 protein: CASSQALAGGHEQFF
CDR3 DNA: TGTGCCAGCAGCCAGGCGCTAGCGGGGGGGCATGAGCAGTTCTTC

V gene: TRBV9
CDR3 length: 16
clone size: once
J gene: TRBJ1-6
D gene: TRBD1
CDR3 protein: CASSVEGQGSRAPLHF
CDR3 DNA: TGTGCCAGCAGCGTAGAGGGACAGGGTTCAAGAGCACCCCTCCACTTT

V gene: TRBV11-2
CDR3 length: 15
clone size: -
J gene: TRBJ2-5
D gene: -
CDR3 protein: CASSLAEGVVETQYF
CDR3 DNA: TGTGCCAGCAGCTTAGCGGAGGGAGTAGTAGAGACCCAGTACTTC

V gene: TRBV27
CDR3 length: 14
clone size: -
J gene: TRBJ2-7
D gene: -
CDR3 protein: CASSFGGPSYEQYF
CDR3 DNA: TGTGCCAGCAGTTTTGGCGGACCCTCCTACGAGCAGTACTTC

V gene: TRBV7-9
CDR3 length: 12
clone size: -
J gene: TRBJ1-1
D gene: -
CDR3 protein: CASSPWGTEAFF
CDR3 DNA: TGTGCCAGCAGCCCGTGGGGCACTGAAGCTTTCTTT

V gene: TRBV4-1
CDR3 length: 13
clone size: -
J gene: TRBJ2-1
D gene: -
CDR3 protein: CASSRTNYNEQFF
CDR3 DNA: TGCGCCAGCAGCCGGACGAACTACAATGAGCAGTTCTTC

V gene: TRBV28
CDR3 length: 13
clone size: -
J gene: TRBJ1-2
D gene: -
CDR3 protein: CASRLPGGYGYTF
CDR3 DNA: TGTGCCAGCAGGCTCCCGGGGGGTTATGGCTACACCTTC

V gene: TRBV28
CDR3 length: 16
clone size: -
J gene: TRBJ1-6
D gene: -
CDR3 protein: CASSFQTIEGNSPLHF
CDR3 DNA: TGTGCCAGCAGTTTTCAGACCATCGAGGGCAATTCACCCCTCCACTTT

V gene: TRBV27
CDR3 length: 14
clone size: few
J gene: TRBJ2-2
D gene: -
CDR3 protein: CASGLLGSTGELFF
CDR3 DNA: TGTGCCAGCGGATTACTGGGGAGCACCGGGGAGCTGTTTTTT

V gene: TRBV27
CDR3 length: 16
clone size: -
J gene: TRBJ2-1
D gene: TRBD1
CDR3 protein: CASSLTAGTGFGEQFF
CDR3 DNA: TGTGCCAGCAGCCTCACCGCCGGGACAGGGTTTGGTGAGCAGTTCTTC

V gene: TRBV16
CDR3 length: 16
clone size: -
J gene: TRBJ1-1
D gene: -
CDR3 protein: CASSQLGVEGRTEAFF
CDR3 DNA: TGTGCCAGCAGCCAATTGGGGGTCGAGGGGCGGACTGAAGCTTTCTTT

V gene: TRBV7-9
CDR3 length: 14
clone size: -
J gene: TRBJ2-1
D gene: TRBD1
CDR3 protein: CASSLTTGDNEQFF
CDR3 DNA: TGTGCCAGCAGCTTGACGACAGGGGACAATGAGCAGTTCTTC

V gene: TRBV12-5
CDR3 length: 15
clone size: -
J gene: TRBJ1-5
D gene: -
CDR3 protein: CASVISRHINQPQHF
CDR3 DNA: TGTGCTAGTGTCATTTCCCGACACATCAATCAGCCCCAGCATTTT

V gene: TRBV7-8
CDR3 length: 16
clone size: -
J gene: TRBJ2-5
D gene: TRBD2
CDR3 protein: CASSLGAGVSQETQYF
CDR3 DNA: TGTGCCAGCAGCTTAGGGGCGGGGGTGTCGCAAGAGACCCAGTACTTC

V gene: TRBV4-3
CDR3 length: 15
clone size: -
J gene: TRBJ1-6
D gene: -
CDR3 protein: CASSQDSQGNSPLHF
CDR3 DNA: TGCGCCAGCAGCCAAGATTCCCAGGGTAATTCACCCCTCCACTTT

V gene: TRBV9
CDR3 length: 18
clone size: -
J gene: TRBJ2-3
D gene: TRBD2
CDR3 protein: CASSVGLAAGGSTDTQYF
CDR3 DNA: TGTGCCAGCAGCGTAGGCCTGGCGGCGGGGGGGAGCACAGATACGCAGTATTTT